This is a list of T cell receptor beta chains from one sample in a study of cytomegalovirus exposure and HLA in healthy donors. The assay was immunoSEQ multiplex PCR, and TCRdb's table has in-frame clones only and misses some. The repertoire holds 99,000 or so clones, with about four fifths as singletons. Sequencing was carried out using PBMCs. These receptors were collected from a man aged 40-55 years in good health and CMV-seronegative. Both conserved end residues are part of each CDR3. Fields, in order: clone size, J gene, D gene, V gene, CDR3 DNA, CDR3 protein. A D gene is named only where the DNA matches it firmly. The size of a clone is reported for some rows only, either as once, few or many, or as a class for expanded clones.

>-|TRBJ2-4|TRBD1|TRBV13
TGTGCCAGCAGCTTCCGGGACAGGGAAAAAAACATTCAGTACTTC
CASSFRDREKNIQYF
>once|TRBJ2-1|-|TRBV19
TGTGCCAGTAGTATCCAGGACTCTGGCGCCTACAATGAGCAGTTCTTC
CASSIQDSGAYNEQFF
>-|TRBJ1-6|TRBD1|TRBV28
TGTGCCAGTACGACAGGGACCTATAATTCACCCCTCCACTTT
CASTTGTYNSPLHF
>-|TRBJ2-3|TRBD2|TRBV7-6
TGTGCCAGCAGCCGACTAGCGGGGGGAATTAGCACAGATACGCAGTATTTT
CASSRLAGGISTDTQYF
>few|TRBJ2-7|TRBD1|TRBV4-1
TGCGCCAGCAGCCCGTACAGGGGAGATTCCTACGAGCAGTACTTC
CASSPYRGDSYEQYF
>-|TRBJ2-2|TRBD1|TRBV6-5
TGTGCCAGCAGCCCCGGGACAGGGGACACCGGGGAGCTGTTTTTT
CASSPGTGDTGELFF
>-|TRBJ1-1|-|TRBV30
TGTGCCTGGAGCGGGACATCTACAAGTAGGTTTGAAGCTTTCTTT
CAWSGTSTSRFEAFF
>-|TRBJ2-1|-|TRBV12-5
TGTGCTAGTGGTCCCCCGGTTGTTGGTCCGAATGAGCAGTTCTTC
CASGPPVVGPNEQFF
>-|TRBJ1-2|-|TRBV16
TGTGCCAGCAGCCCAGACCCCCAGGGGAATGGCTACACCTTC
CASSPDPQGNGYTF
>-|TRBJ1-4|TRBD1|TRBV28
TGTGCCAGCAGTACGGACAGGGAGAGTGATGAAAAACTGTTTTTT
CASSTDRESDEKLFF
>-|TRBJ2-1|TRBD2|TRBV5-5
TGTGCCAGCAGCCCCCCGGGGGGGGTACTCAATGAGCAGTTCTTC
CASSPPGGVLNEQFF
>few|TRBJ2-7|TRBD2|TRBV6-5
TGTGCCAGCAGGCGCGGGGGGACGGCCTACGAGCAGTACTTC
CASRRGGTAYEQYF
>-|TRBJ2-7|-|TRBV5-6
TGTGCCAGCAGCGGAACTAGAAGCTTCGGGCAGTACTTC
CASSGTRSFGQYF
>-|TRBJ2-2|-|TRBV7-6
TGTGCCAGCAGCTTAGAGGGGTATGGCGGGGAGCTGTTTTTT
CASSLEGYGGELFF
>-|TRBJ2-4|TRBD1|TRBV12-5
TGTGCTAGTGGTTCTGGGACAGGGGGGTCCAAAAACATTCAGTACTTC
CASGSGTGGSKNIQYF
>-|TRBJ2-7|TRBD1|TRBV5-4
TGTGCCAGCAGAGAGGACAGGGGGCATGGAGAGCAGTACTTC
CASREDRGHGEQYF
>-|TRBJ1-4|TRBD1|TRBV30
TGTGCCTGGAGTGAGGGACAGGGCAACGAAAAACTGTTTTTT
CAWSEGQGNEKLFF
>-|TRBJ1-2|-|TRBV9
TGTGCCAGCAGCGGAGTTTATGGCTACACCTTC
CASSGVYGYTF
>-|TRBJ2-5|TRBD2|TRBV6-5
TGTGCCAGCAGTTACACGCAACTAGCGGGAGACGAGACCCAGTACTTC
CASSYTQLAGDETQYF
>-|TRBJ1-1|-|TRBV27
TGTGCCAGCAGTTTATCAGGGGGAATTGAAGCTTTCTTT
CASSLSGGIEAFF
>few|TRBJ2-6|TRBD2|TRBV7-9
TGTGCCAGCAGCCCGTCGTTTGGGGGGGGACTCACTGGGGCCAACGTCCTGACTTTC
CASSPSFGGGLTGANVLTF
>few|TRBJ2-1|-|TRBV28
TGTGCCAGCAGTTTAGTCGTTAGCGGCAATGAGCAGTTCTTC
CASSLVVSGNEQFF
>-|TRBJ1-1|-|TRBV28
TGTGCCAGCAGTTCCCACGGTCTTAGCAGGGACACTGAAGCTTTCTTT
CASSSHGLSRDTEAFF
>-|TRBJ1-5|TRBD1|TRBV7-8
TGTGCCAGCAGCTTCGGGGGACAGGGTCGTCAGCCCCAGCATTTT
CASSFGGQGRQPQHF
>-|TRBJ1-2|TRBD1|TRBV6-5
TGTGCCAGCAGTTACACACAGGGGCTCGATGGCTACACCTTC
CASSYTQGLDGYTF
>-|TRBJ1-3|TRBD1|TRBV27
TGTGCCAGCAGTTCCGGACAGGGAATGGATGGAAACACCATATATTTT
CASSSGQGMDGNTIYF
>-|TRBJ1-5|-|TRBV7-6
TGTGCCAGCAGCGTAGGAGGGGGGGGCCCTCAGCCCCAGCATTTT
CASSVGGGGPQPQHF
>few|TRBJ2-7|-|TRBV5-1
TGCGCCAGCAGCTTGGTTGGCACCTACGAGCAGTACTTC
CASSLVGTYEQYF
>once|TRBJ1-2|-|TRBV2
TGTGCCAGCAGTGGACAGGAGTATGGCTACACCTTC
CASSGQEYGYTF
>-|TRBJ2-7|-|TRBV27
TGTGCCAGCAGTTTTGGACAGTCCTACGAGCAGTACTTC
CASSFGQSYEQYF
>once|TRBJ2-7|TRBD2|TRBV19
TGTGCCAGTAGTATGACTAGCGGGGACTACGAGCAGTACTTC
CASSMTSGDYEQYF
>few|TRBJ2-1|-|TRBV12-5
TGTGCTAGTGGTTTGCTCCCGGGGTACAATGAGCAGTTCTTC
CASGLLPGYNEQFF
>-|TRBJ2-5|-|TRBV5-1
TGCGCCAGCAGCTTCCAGGGGCTCGACCAAGAGACCCAGTACTTC
CASSFQGLDQETQYF
>-|TRBJ1-2|-|TRBV28
TGTGCCAGCAGTTTACCCCTAACCTTTTATGGCTACACCTTC
CASSLPLTFYGYTF
>once|TRBJ2-7|-|TRBV2
TGTGCCAGCAGTGTGGAGGGGCGGTACGAGCAGTACTTC
CASSVEGRYEQYF
>-|TRBJ2-7|-|TRBV5-1
TGCGCCAGCAGCCTCGTTTCCCCTCACGAGCAGTACTTC
CASSLVSPHEQYF
>-|TRBJ1-1|-|TRBV7-9
TGTGCCAGCAGCTTAGTTGGGGGCGGCACTGAAGCTTTCTTT
CASSLVGGGTEAFF
>-|TRBJ2-3|TRBD1|TRBV6-4
TGTGCCAGCAGTGACGGACAGGGGGCAGATACGCAGTATTTT
CASSDGQGADTQYF
>-|TRBJ1-2|TRBD1|TRBV6-1
TGTGCCAGCAGTGAACGAGGGACAGCCTATGGCTACACCTTC
CASSERGTAYGYTF
>-|TRBJ1-5|-|TRBV27
TGTGCCAGCAGGGGGGGAAATCAGCCCCAGCATTTT
CASRGGNQPQHF
>once|TRBJ2-2|-|TRBV10-3
TGTGCCATCAGTGAGTCGAGTAGCCCTGAGCGGTTCACCGGGGAGCTGTTTTTT
CAISESSSPERFTGELFF
>-|TRBJ1-3|-|TRBV29-1
TGCAGCGCCGTCCAGGTTGGCACCATATATTTT
CSAVQVGTIYF
>-|TRBJ1-1|TRBD1|TRBV6-5
TGTGCCAGCAGGGCGGACAGGGGTGCCACTGAAGCTTTCTTT
CASRADRGATEAFF
>-|TRBJ1-4|TRBD1|TRBV29-1
TGCAGCGTTGAATACATGGGACAGGGCCCTAATGAAAAACTGTTTTTT
CSVEYMGQGPNEKLFF
>-|TRBJ2-5|TRBD1|TRBV7-7
TGTGCCAGCAGCCCTCGACAGGGAAGGGCAGAGACCCAGTACTTC
CASSPRQGRAETQYF
>-|TRBJ1-2|-|TRBV28
TGTGCCAGCAGTTTATTACAGAATGGCTACACCTTC
CASSLLQNGYTF
>-|TRBJ1-1|TRBD1|TRBV19
TGTGCCAGTACATTAGGGGGCGCCGGTTACACTGAAGCTTTCTTT
CASTLGGAGYTEAFF
>-|TRBJ2-3|TRBD2|TRBV4-2
TGTGCCAGCAGCCAAGACCTAGCGGGAGGTGCAGATACGCAGTATTTT
CASSQDLAGGADTQYF
>-|TRBJ2-2|-|TRBV19
TGTGCCAGTAGTAAGAGGGCGGTGGTCGGGGAGCTGTTTTTT
CASSKRAVVGELFF
>-|TRBJ2-1|TRBD2|TRBV6-5
TGTGCCAGCAGTCCTTCCCGGGGGGATTGGTATGAGCAGTTCTTC
CASSPSRGDWYEQFF
>few|TRBJ2-1|-|TRBV19
TGTGCCAGTACCCCGGGATACAATGAGCAGTTCTTC
CASTPGYNEQFF
>-|TRBJ2-3|TRBD2|TRBV6-1
TGTGCCAGCAGTGTACTAGCGGGAGAATCGGGCACAGATACGCAGTATTTT
CASSVLAGESGTDTQYF
>-|TRBJ2-5|TRBD2|TRBV29-1
TGCAGCGTTGAAGTACCCGGGACTAGCGGACCCCAAGAGACCCAGTACTTC
CSVEVPGTSGPQETQYF
>-|TRBJ1-1|TRBD1|TRBV10-3
TGTGCCAGCGGACAGGGGAGCACTGAAGCTTTCTTT
CASGQGSTEAFF
>-|TRBJ2-7|TRBD1|TRBV7-8
TGTGCCAGCAGACACAGAATGGGGACAGGGGACTACGAGCAGTACTTC
CASRHRMGTGDYEQYF
>-|TRBJ1-5|-|TRBV7-2
TGTGCCAGCAGCGCGGTTAGCAATCAGCCCCAGCATTTT
CASSAVSNQPQHF
>-|TRBJ2-1|TRBD1|TRBV15
TGTGCCACCAGCGGCTTACCGGGACAGAGAGACTACAATGAGCAGTTCTTC
CATSGLPGQRDYNEQFF
>-|TRBJ1-1|-|TRBV11-3
TGTGCCAGCAGCTTACAGGAGAACACTGAAGCTTTCTTT
CASSLQENTEAFF
>-|TRBJ1-6|TRBD1|TRBV19
TGTGCCACCAGGACAGGGTTTAATTCACCCCTCCACTTT
CATRTGFNSPLHF